Below, one T cell receptor (beta chain) is given with its context. In the source study's methods: Estimation of nucleated cell counts relied on the amplification of reference gene primers. The assay was immunoSEQ multiplex PCR, and TCRdb's table has in-frame clones only and misses some. That table supplies the V and J calls and clone size; D and trimming were determined from the DNA. In the table there are 400,000 to 450,000 clones, around 89% of which are singletons. CDR1 is MDHEN, CDR2 SYDVKM, per germline. The V end was cut by 1 base, the J end by 5 bases, with 14 bases between. CDR3 length: 16 amino acids. This sample was taken from a study of blood T cell repertoires in COVID-19. Looking at the study overall: Italy, Spain and the United States were the sources of the convalescent and acute COVID-19 samples. T cells, B-cell-depleted T cells, or PBMCs provided the cDNA or gDNA that served as material.

Sequenced material: peripheral blood. This receptor was obtained from a woman between 40 and 50 years old with COVID-19, enrolled during active disease. This chain connects TRBV28 to TRBJ1-4; D unclear. CDR3 nucleotides: TGTGCCAGCAGTTTATTACAGCCAATCGCCAATGAAAAACTGTTTTTT. It specifies CASSLLQPIANEKLFF. Full variable domain (outside the CDR3, taken from reference TRBV28 and TRBJ1-4): DVKVTQSSRYLVKRTGEKVFLECVQDMDHENMFWYRQDPGLGLRLIYFSYDVKMKEKGDIPEGYSVSREKKERFSLILESASTNQTSMYLCASSLLQPIANEKLFFGSGTQLSVL.